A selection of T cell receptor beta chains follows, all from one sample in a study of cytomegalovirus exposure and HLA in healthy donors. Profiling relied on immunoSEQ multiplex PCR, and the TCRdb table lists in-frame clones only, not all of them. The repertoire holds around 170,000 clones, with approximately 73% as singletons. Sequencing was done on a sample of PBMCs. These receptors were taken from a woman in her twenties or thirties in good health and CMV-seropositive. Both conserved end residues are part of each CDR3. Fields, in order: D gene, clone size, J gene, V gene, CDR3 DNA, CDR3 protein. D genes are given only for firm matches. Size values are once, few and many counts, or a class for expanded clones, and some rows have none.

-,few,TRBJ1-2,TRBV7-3,TGTGCCAGCAGCCCCTTCGGGGGGGGCGGTGATGGCTACACCTTC,CASSPFGGGGDGYTF
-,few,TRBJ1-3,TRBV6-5,TGTGCCAGCAGTCGACAGGCGACTGGAAACACCATATATTTT,CASSRQATGNTIYF
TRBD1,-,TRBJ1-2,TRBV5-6,TGTGCCAGCAGCTTGGCGCGGACAGGGAAATCTAACTATGGCTACACCTTC,CASSLARTGKSNYGYTF
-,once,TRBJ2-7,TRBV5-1,TGCGCCACCTTATCCTACGAGCAGTACTTC,CATLSYEQYF
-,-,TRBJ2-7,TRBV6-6,TGTGCCAGCAGTTACGGGACACAATACGAGCAGTACTTC,CASSYGTQYEQYF
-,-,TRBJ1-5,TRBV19,TGTGCCACCACCACCCAAGCCTATAGCAATCAGCCCCAGCATTTT,CATTTQAYSNQPQHF
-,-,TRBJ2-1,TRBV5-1,TGCGCCAGCAGCCAGCCCGGGAATGAGCAGTTCTTC,CASSQPGNEQFF
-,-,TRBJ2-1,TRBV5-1,TGCGCCAGCAGCTCAACCGCCCCATGGCCGGAGTACAATGAGCAGTTCTTC,CASSSTAPWPEYNEQFF
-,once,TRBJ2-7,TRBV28,TGTGCCAGCAGACTGGTTCAGGGTAGCCACGAGCAGTACTTC,CASRLVQGSHEQYF
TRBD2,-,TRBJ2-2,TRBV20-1,TGCGGGGGGGGGAGGGCCGGGGAGCTGTTTTTT,CGGGRAGELFF
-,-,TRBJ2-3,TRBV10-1,TGCGCCAGCAGGGGAGATGGGACAGATACGCAGTATTTT,CASRGDGTDTQYF